The present T cell receptor beta chain was sequenced within a study of tumor and adjacent non-tumor tissue in lung cancer. About the study: There were 11 to 13 adenocarcinoma, a couple of squamous cell carcinoma and 1 small cell lung cancer cases. Each sample yielded about 4.17 million productive TCRbeta reads on average.

The template was RNA from unsorted bulk tissue. A modified ARM-PCR protocol with three rounds of nested PCR amplified TCRbeta. TCRdb re-analysed the multiplex PCR reads in MiXCR, keeping a single row per CDR3 protein. Of about 200,000 distinct CDR3 sequences detected, about two thirds appear once; the ten largest clones hold approximately 25%. General study results and limits: Tumor repertoires had a smaller top 100 clone share than normal lung. Tumor TCR diversity, when higher, was linked to shorter survival.

The J segment lost 4 bases and the V segment lost 3 bases, leaving 9 bases of the junction unmatched. Germline V gene lookup returns CDR1 MDHEN and CDR2 SYDVKM. The length of the CDR3 is 18 residues. Remarks on this clonotype: What it binds is unknown. Because it lacks the conserved phenylalanine or tryptophan at the end, this CDR3 is likely a read error.

The TCR comes from a man aged 55-75 years with non-small cell lung cancer. The chain has TRBV28 and TRBJ2-1, with 13 bases lining up with TRBD2. What was sequenced was lung tumor tissue. CDR3 loop: CASSFGTSGVSFYNEQFS. The CDR3 nucleotides are TGTGCCAGCAGTTTCGGGACTAGCGGGGTATCTTTTTACAATGAGCAGTTCTCC.